This entry describes one T cell receptor beta chain. Antigen unknown. The study ran its PCR with 60 Vbeta and 13 Jbeta primers. This table comes from immunoSEQ multiplex PCR, and its TCRdb copy is limited to in-frame clones, with some not included. The table shows 150,000 to 200,000 clones, with around 80% occurring only once. The source of the sample is a study of cytomegalovirus exposure and HLA in healthy donors. The overall study: Of roughly 360 genotyped donors, more than 65% grouped in the Caucasian-associated ancestry cluster.

V shed 5 bases, J shed 3 bases, and the junction held 11 bases outside the gene matches. This CDR3 spans 17 amino acids. From germline, CDR1 is SEHNR and CDR2 FQNEAQ (reference sequence). Study conclusions and caveats: Analysis was performed later, and it showed HLA-associated TCR beta chains to be more clonally expanded than equally common others.

This receptor was obtained from a woman between 35 and 50 years old in good health and CMV-seropositive. The chain links TRBV7-9 to TRBJ1-1, with 11 positions matching TRBD1. Sequenced sample: PBMCs. This chain's CDR3 is CASSPRDRGNGDTEAFF. As DNA, the CDR3 is TGTGCCAGCAGCCCCAGGGACAGGGGGAACGGGGACACTGAAGCTTTCTTT.